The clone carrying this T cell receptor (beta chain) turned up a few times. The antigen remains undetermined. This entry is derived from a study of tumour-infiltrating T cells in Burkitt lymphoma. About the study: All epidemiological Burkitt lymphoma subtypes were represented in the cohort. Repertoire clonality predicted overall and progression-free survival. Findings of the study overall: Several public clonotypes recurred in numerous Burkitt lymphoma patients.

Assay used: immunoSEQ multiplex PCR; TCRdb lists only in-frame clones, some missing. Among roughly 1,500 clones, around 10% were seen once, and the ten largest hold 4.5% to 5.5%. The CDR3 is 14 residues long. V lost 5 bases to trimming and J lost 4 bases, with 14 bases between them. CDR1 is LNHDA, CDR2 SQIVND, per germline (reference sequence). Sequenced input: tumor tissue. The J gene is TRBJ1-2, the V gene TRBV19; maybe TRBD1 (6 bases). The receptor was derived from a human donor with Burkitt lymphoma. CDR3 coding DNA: TGTGCCAGTAGTCCACAGGGATTCGGCTATGGCTACACCTTC. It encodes CASSPQGFGYGYTF.